These 2 T cell receptor beta chains originate from one sample sequenced in a study of blood T cell repertoires in COVID-19. Repertoires were generated with immunoSEQ multiplex PCR, while TCRdb's copy carries only in-frame clones and drops some. The data show around 150,000 clones, about 86% seen once. Sequencing used peripheral blood. Receptor source: a man aged 65 to 85 with acute or convalescent COVID-19.

The rearrangement joins TRBV2 to TRBJ1-6; 9 nucleotides line up with TRBD1. CDR3 length equals 14 residues. V was pared by 4 bases and J by 6 bases, with 1 base of the junction left unmatched. CDR1 and CDR2 (germline): SNHLY, FYNNEI. CDR3 region: CASSGDRVNSPLHF. The CDR3, as DNA: TGTGCCAGCAGTGGGGACAGGGTTAATTCACCCCTCCACTTT.

The chain combines TRBV13 with TRBJ2-2; 8 bases agree with TRBD2. The CDR3 runs 16 residues. V shed 1 base and J 4 bases; nucleotides not matched to a gene: 5. From germline, CDR1 is PRHDT and CDR2 FYEKMQ (reference sequence). The CDR3 DNA reads as TGTGCCAGCAGCTTAGAGGCGGGAGGTAGCACCGGGGAGCTGTTTTTT. Its protein is CASSLEAGGSTGELFF.